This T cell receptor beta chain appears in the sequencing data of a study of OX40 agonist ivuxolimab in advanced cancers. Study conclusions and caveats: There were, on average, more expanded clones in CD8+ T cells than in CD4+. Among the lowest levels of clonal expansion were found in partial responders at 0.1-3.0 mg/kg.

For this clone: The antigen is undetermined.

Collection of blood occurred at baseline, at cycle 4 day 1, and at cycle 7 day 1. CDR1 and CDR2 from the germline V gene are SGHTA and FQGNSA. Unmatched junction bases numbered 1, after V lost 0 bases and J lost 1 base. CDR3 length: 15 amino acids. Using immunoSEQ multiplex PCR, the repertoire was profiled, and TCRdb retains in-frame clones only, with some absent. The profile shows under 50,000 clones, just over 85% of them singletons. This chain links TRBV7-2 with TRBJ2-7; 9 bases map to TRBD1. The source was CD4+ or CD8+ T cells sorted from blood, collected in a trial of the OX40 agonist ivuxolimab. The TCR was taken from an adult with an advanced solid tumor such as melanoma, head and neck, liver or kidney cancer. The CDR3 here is CASSLAGTGSYEQYF. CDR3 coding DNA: TGTGCCAGCAGCTTAGCGGGGACAGGGTCCTACGAGCAGTACTTC.